The present TCR beta chain was sequenced within a study of T cell responses to AZD1222 COVID-19 vaccine. In regard to this clone: What it recognizes is unknown.

Per the germline V gene, CDR1 is MRHNA and CDR2 is SNTAGT. The V and J ends lost 0 bases and 8 bases, in that order; junction bases with no gene match: 4. CDR3 size: 15 residues. Study-level findings and limits: Repertoires were obtained solely post-peak T cell response. When two AZD1222 doses had been given, Spike-specific TCR breadth and depth rose.

TCRdb's copy holds only in-frame clones and misses some; the assay was immunoSEQ multiplex PCR. The top ten hold around 2% of the sample, which has roughly 140,000 clones, about 87% seen once. The chain combines TRBV6-4 with TRBJ2-1; TRBD2 agrees at 10 bases. This material consisted of peripheral blood, taken on day 0 of AZD1222 vaccination. This receptor was taken from an adult in good health. The CDR3 reads CASSDSLAGSDEQFF. The CDR3 DNA sequence: TGTGCCAGCAGTGACTCACTAGCGGGAAGCGATGAGCAGTTCTTC.